The 29 T cell receptor beta chains below were found in one sample sequenced in a study of lymphopenia after photon versus proton radiotherapy. Sequencing used immunoSEQ multiplex PCR; TCRdb keeps in-frame clones, though not all of them. The sample shows approximately 91,000 clones, around 83% of them seen only once. The sample in question was peripheral blood, obtained from a patient treated with proton-based radiotherapy. These receptors all stem from a man in his 60s with pancreatic cancer.

V and J are TRBV28 and TRBJ2-1; 10 nucleotides line up with TRBD2. V trimming: 8 bases; J trimming: 7 bases; junction bases outside the gene matches: 17. The germline V gene encodes CDR1 MDHEN and CDR2 SYDVKM. The CDR3 consists of 17 residues. CDR3 sequence reads: CASLSSGSRGAGNEQFF. CDR3 sequence (DNA): TGTGCCAGCTTGTCTAGCGGGAGCCGGGGGGCGGGGAATGAGCAGTTCTTC.

This clone came up once. V gene TRBV25-1 combines with J gene TRBJ1-2, with 8 bases that match TRBD1. This CDR3 has 15 residues. The germline V gene has CDR1 MGHDK and CDR2 SYGVNS. The trim removed 4 bases at V and 5 bases at J, leaving 9 bases unmatched. The chain's CDR3 is CASSGGADRGYGYTF. As DNA, the CDR3 is TGTGCCAGCAGTGGAGGGGCCGACAGGGGATATGGCTACACCTTC.

This rearrangement joins TRBV7-2 to TRBJ1-4; 8 nucleotides line up with TRBD1. V shed 5 bases, J shed 7 bases, and the junction held 12 bases outside the gene matches. Germline V gene sequence: CDR1 SGHTA, CDR2 FQGNSA. The CDR3 runs 16 residues. Here the CDR3 reads CASSPGQGLTSEKLFF. In DNA form, the CDR3 reads TGTGCCAGCAGCCCAGGACAGGGATTGACAAGTGAAAAACTGTTTTTT.

The rearrangement joins TRBV28 to TRBJ1-1; D gene unclear. Trimming removed 10 bases at V and 5 bases at J, with 17 bases between. Per the germline V gene, CDR1 is MDHEN and CDR2 is SYDVKM. CDR3 length equals 13 residues. CDR3 sequence: CAIARGRGTEAFF. The CDR3 DNA sequence: TGTGCCATTGCCCGAGGGCGAGGAACTGAAGCTTTCTTT.

V and J are TRBV19 and TRBJ2-2; possibly TRBD1 for D (6 bases). V was cut by 9 bases and J by 8 bases, with 22 bases left in between. Germline V CDR1 and CDR2: LNHDA, SQIVND (reference sequence). CDR3 size: 15 residues. CDR3 sequence: CASRRGRGSTGELFF. The CDR3 bases are TGTGCCAGCCGCCGCGGCAGGGGCTCAACAGGGGAGCTGTTTTTT.

The chain has TRBV5-1 and TRBJ2-5; TRBD2 aligns across 12 bases. The closer fit of TRBJ2-7 to the DNA end suggests the J call may be wrong. This CDR3 has 15 residues. CDR1 and CDR2 from the germline V gene are SGHRS and YFSETQ. CDR3 protein: CASSSGLAGSYEQYF. The DNA of the CDR3 is TGCGCCAGCAGCTCTGGACTAGCGGGGAGCTACGAGCAGTACTTC.

The chain recombines TRBV29-1 with TRBJ2-5; 7 bases map to TRBD2. The J call may be mistaken, given a closer DNA end match to TRBJ2-7. This CDR3 is 12 amino acids long. Germline CDR1 SQVTM, CDR2 ANQGSEA. In DNA, the CDR3 is TGCAGCGTGTCCGGGACTACCTACGAGCAGTACTTC. Translation gives CSVSGTTYEQYF.

This sequence joins TRBV28 and TRBJ1-2, with D unclear. Germline CDR1 and CDR2: MDHEN and SYDVKM. Trimming cost V 2 bases and J 8 bases, with 15 bases left between them. CDR3 length equals 14 residues. CDR3 sequence: CASSLPLRLQGYTF. In DNA form, the CDR3 reads TGTGCCAGCAGTTTACCTCTAAGGCTTCAGGGCTACACCTTC.

The CDR3 DNA reads TGTGCCAGCACATTCCTGGCCCCTAGCGGGAGGCACGAGCAGTACTTC. Translated: CASTFLAPSGRHEQYF. The V gene is TRBV27, the J gene TRBJ2-7; 11 nucleotides agree with TRBD2. Germline CDR1 MNHEY, CDR2 SMNVEV (reference sequence). The CDR3 is made up of 16 amino acids. The V and J ends lost 7 bases and 5 bases, in that order; junction bases with no gene match: 13.

This clone was recorded only once. This chain connects TRBV28 to TRBJ1-5; D gene uncertain. The germline CDR1 and CDR2 sequences are MDHEN and SYDVKM. With 3 bases removed from V and 5 bases from J, the gap between germline ends came to 5 bases. CDR3 length: 12 amino acids. The CDR3, as DNA: TGTGCCAGCAGTTTGGTCTATCAGCCCCAGCATTTT. Translated, it gives CASSLVYQPQHF.

This chain connects TRBV19 to TRBJ2-6; the D gene is possibly TRBD2 (5 bases). Germline lookup yields CDR1 LNHDA and CDR2 SQIVND (reference sequence). This CDR3 is built from 16 residues. V shed 7 bases and J shed 0 bases, with 13 bases lying between them. The CDR3 coding sequence is TGTGCCAGTAAGCGGACGTTGCGCTCTGGGGCCAACGTCCTGACTTTC. This sequence encodes CASKRTLRSGANVLTF. Supplemented by reference TRBV19 and TRBJ2-6, the full variable domain reads DGGITQSPKYLFRKEGQNVTLSCEQNLNHDAMYWYRQDPGQGLRLIYYSQIVNDFQKGDIAEGYSVSREKKESFPLTVTSAQKNPTAFYLCASKRTLRSGANVLTFGAGSRLTVL.

The sample holds one count of this clone. The chain joins TRBV28 to TRBJ1-5; D is ambiguous. The germline CDR1 and CDR2 sequences are MDHEN and SYDVKM. V lost 6 bases and J 5 bases, leaving 11 bases between the germline ends. The CDR3 loop spans 13 amino acids. The CDR3 DNA is TGTGCCAGCAGCCTATACGGGGATCAGCCCCAGCATTTT. It is translated as CASSLYGDQPQHF.

This chain links TRBV28 with TRBJ2-7; 8 bases align to TRBD2. V was clipped by 1 base and J by 2 bases; unmatched bases: 4. The CDR3 is 15 amino acids. Germline V gene sequence: CDR1 MDHEN, CDR2 SYDVKM. CDR3 nucleotides: TGTGCCAGCAGTTTATACGGGAGGGCGGCCTACGAGCAGTACTTC. It specifies CASSLYGRAAYEQYF.

The sample holds a few counts of this clone. The chain is built from TRBV19 and TRBJ1-3; the match to TRBD1 covers 7 bases. CDR3 length equals 16 residues. Per the germline V gene, CDR1 is LNHDA and CDR2 is SQIVND (reference sequence). The trim removed 4 bases at V and 4 bases at J, leaving 10 bases unmatched. DNA for the CDR3: TGTGCCAGTAGTACTACCCACAGGGGCCCAGGAAACACCATATATTTT. This translates into CASSTTHRGPGNTIYF.

The chain employs TRBV18 and TRBJ2-5; D gene uncertain. Germline V gene data show CDR1 as KGHSH and CDR2 as LQKENI. The CDR3 runs 13 residues. Deletions cut 1 base from V and 5 bases from J, with 8 bases between. The CDR3: CASSPQLEETQYF. For the CDR3, the DNA is TGTGCCAGCTCACCACAGCTAGAGGAGACCCAGTACTTC.

This clone was seen only once. The rearrangement joins TRBV5-4 to TRBJ2-5, with 7 positions matching TRBD1. The V gene end was trimmed by 4 bases and the J gene end by 3 bases; junction bases not matched to a gene: 3. The CDR3 covers 13 residues. The germline V gene encodes CDR1 SGHNT and CDR2 YYREEE (reference sequence). CDR3 in amino acids: CASSEGTEETQYF. CDR3 nucleotides: TGTGCCAGCAGCGAGGGGACAGAAGAGACCCAGTACTTC.

The J gene is TRBJ2-2, the V gene TRBV2, with 8 positions matching TRBD1. The CDR3 has 15 residues. V shed 6 bases, J shed 4 bases, and the junction held 7 bases outside the gene matches. Per germline, CDR1 SNHLY and CDR2 FYNNEI. CDR3 residues: CASSDGQGGTGELFF. In DNA, the CDR3 is TGTGCCAGCAGCGATGGACAGGGCGGCACCGGGGAGCTGTTTTTT.

This CDR3 reads CASSWGSGRALNEQFF. In DNA, the CDR3 is TGCGCCAGCAGCTGGGGAAGCGGGAGGGCCCTCAATGAGCAGTTCTTC. The rearrangement links TRBV5-1 to TRBJ2-1; the match to TRBD2 covers 10 bases. Looked up from germline, CDR1 is SGHRS and CDR2 is YFSETQ. The CDR3 is 16 amino acids. V dropped 3 bases and J dropped 6; count of bases not matched to a gene: 9.

The CDR3 DNA reads as TGTGCCAGCAGTTTGACTAGCGGGATGAATACGCAGTATTTT. This sequence encodes CASSLTSGMNTQYF. This sequence joins TRBV27 and TRBJ2-3, with 11 bases matching TRBD2. V shed 3 bases and J 7 bases; nucleotides not matched to a gene: 3. Germline V gives CDR1 MNHEY, CDR2 SMNVEV (reference sequence). The CDR3 runs 14 residues.

This chain links TRBV5-1 with TRBJ2-7; D not certain. CDR1 and CDR2 (germline): SGHRS, YFSETQ. V was pared by 0 bases and J by 0 bases, with 4 bases between. The CDR3 is 13 amino acids. CDR3 region: CASSLASSYEQYF. The CDR3 nucleotides are TGCGCCAGCAGCTTGGCAAGCTCCTACGAGCAGTACTTC.

V gene TRBV2 combines with J gene TRBJ2-3, with D perhaps TRBD2 (6 bases). The CDR3 contains 13 residues. Deletions cut 6 bases from V and 1 base from J, with 8 bases between. In germline, CDR1 is SNHLY, CDR2 FYNNEI. DNA for the CDR3: TGTGCCAGCAGGCGGGGCCGCACAGATACGCAGTATTTT. It specifies CASRRGRTDTQYF.

This rearrangement joins TRBV4-3 to TRBJ2-5, with TRBD2 matching 11 bases. CDR3 length: 17 residues. With V trimmed by 1 base and J by 4 bases, 8 bases remained unmatched. Looked up from germline, CDR1 is LGHNA and CDR2 is YSLEER. CDR3 protein: CASSQGLAGLEVETQYF. CDR3 nucleotide sequence: TGCGCCAGCAGCCAAGGACTAGCGGGGCTTGAAGTAGAGACCCAGTACTTC.

The chain combines TRBV11-2 with TRBJ2-2; D may be TRBD2 (6 bases). Germline-derived CDR1 and CDR2 are SGHAT and FQNNGV. CDR3 length equals 15 residues. With 3 bases removed from V and 1 base from J, the gap between germline ends came to 9 bases. The CDR3 loop is CASSFRGVNTGELFF. DNA of the CDR3: TGTGCCAGCAGCTTTCGCGGGGTGAACACCGGGGAGCTGTTTTTT. Supplemented by reference TRBV11-2 and TRBJ2-2, the full variable domain reads EAGVAQSPRYKIIEKRQSVAFWCNPISGHATLYWYQQILGQGPKLLIQFQNNGVVDDSQLPKDRFSAERLKGVDSTLKIQPAKLEDSAVYLCASSFRGVNTGELFFGEGSRLTVL.

The rearrangement uses TRBV28 and TRBJ2-5; TRBD2 matches 15 bases. J was trimmed by 5 bases and V by 3 bases; bases with no gene match: 7. Germline V gives CDR1 MDHEN, CDR2 SYDVKM. The CDR3 runs to 17 residues. The CDR3 coding sequence is TGTGCCAGCAGTTTGGGACTAGCGGGAGGAGTGGAGGAGACCCAGTACTTC. It codes for CASSLGLAGGVEETQYF. Together with reference TRBV28 and TRBJ2-5, the CDR3 gives the full variable domain: DVKVTQSSRYLVKRTGEKVFLECVQDMDHENMFWYRQDPGLGLRLIYFSYDVKMKEKGDIPEGYSVSREKKERFSLILESASTNQTSMYLCASSLGLAGGVEETQYFGPGTRLLVL.

This clone was found a few times. The rearrangement joins TRBV29-1 to TRBJ1-1; D perhaps matches TRBD1 (5 bases). CDR1 is SQVTM and CDR2 is ANQGSEA in the germline V gene. The CDR3 has 12 amino acids. Trimming cost V 4 bases and J 5 bases, with 11 bases left between them. DNA for the CDR3: TGCAGCGTTGCCGATTGGGGGACTGAAGCTTTCTTT. This encodes CSVADWGTEAFF.

The rearrangement uses TRBV21-1 and TRBJ1-5; the D segment call TRBD1 is taken from the table without a DNA check. TRBV21-1 is deemed a pseudogene. The CDR3 extends over 14 amino acids. CDR3 region: CASSKRDRVKPQHF. The CDR3 DNA reads TGTGCCAGCAGCAAAAGGGACAGGGTCAAGCCCCAGCATTTT.

This clone was recorded only once. This chain joins TRBV4-1 and TRBJ2-3; 14 bases are shared with TRBD2. CDR1 and CDR2 from the germline V gene are MGHRA and YSYEKL. The CDR3 spans 16 residues. Trimming cost V 0 bases and J 11 bases; bases outside gene matches: 7. CDR3 amino acids: CASSQDPGLAGEWQYF. The CDR3, as DNA: TGCGCCAGCAGCCAAGATCCGGGACTAGCGGGAGAATGGCAGTATTTT.

This chain links TRBV5-1 with TRBJ1-3; 7 nucleotides line up with TRBD1. V gave up 5 bases and J gave up 4 bases; unmatched junction bases: 12. The germline V gene has CDR1 SGHRS and CDR2 YFSETQ. The CDR3 totals 16 residues. The CDR3 DNA is TGCGCCAGCAGTTTGCTAGTCCCGGGACAGGGAAACACCATATATTTT. It specifies CASSLLVPGQGNTIYF.

This chain uses TRBV7-2 with TRBJ1-1, with D uncertain. V lost 2 bases and J lost 0, with 7 bases in between. CDR3 size: 14 residues. Germline CDR1 and CDR2: SGHTA and FQGNSA. CDR3 region: CASSLTAVNTEAFF. CDR3 coding DNA: TGTGCCAGCAGCTTAACAGCAGTGAACACTGAAGCTTTCTTT.